This T cell receptor (beta chain) was documented in a study of CD8 T cells in ankylosing spondylitis. Study-wide results and limits: A TCR beta motif made of several highly homologous variants seemed typical of ankylosing spondylitis blood. There was reportedly significant enrichment of clones that were disease-linked in matched ankylosing spondylitis synovial fluid. Before this, some motif variants had been reported in reactive arthritis synovial fluid and blood.

This clonotype was counted many times. Its antigen is as yet unknown. TCRdb fed the 5' RACE reads into MiXCR, producing one record per CDR3 protein. This sample has more than 150,000 distinct CDR3 sequences, with around 13% found just once. The CDR3 is made up of 15 amino acids. V trimming: 4 bases; J trimming: 7 bases; junction bases outside the gene matches: 4. CDR1 LGHNA and CDR2 YSLEER come from the germline V gene. Sequencing was done on a sample of blood, either unsorted or a sorted T cell fraction (not recorded which). The rearrangement uses TRBV4-3 and TRBJ1-6; 10 bases are a match to TRBD1. This receptor was taken from a female donor with ankylosing spondylitis or in good health (not recorded which). CDR3 amino acids: CASSPRQGANSPLHF. The CDR3 region has the DNA TGCGCCAGCAGCCCGCGACAGGGGGCGAATTCACCCCTCCACTTT.